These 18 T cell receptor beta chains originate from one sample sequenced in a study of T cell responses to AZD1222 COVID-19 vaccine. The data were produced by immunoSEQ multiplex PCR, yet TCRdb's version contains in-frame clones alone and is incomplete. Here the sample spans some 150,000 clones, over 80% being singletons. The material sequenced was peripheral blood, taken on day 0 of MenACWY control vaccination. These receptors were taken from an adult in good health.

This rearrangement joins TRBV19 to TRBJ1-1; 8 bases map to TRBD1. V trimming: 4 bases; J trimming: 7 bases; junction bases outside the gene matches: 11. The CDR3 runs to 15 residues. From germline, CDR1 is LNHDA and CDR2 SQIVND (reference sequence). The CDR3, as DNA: TGTGCCAGTAGTAGGTCAGGGGGCGTAGTAGTTGAAGCTTTCTTT. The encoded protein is CASSRSGGVVVEAFF.

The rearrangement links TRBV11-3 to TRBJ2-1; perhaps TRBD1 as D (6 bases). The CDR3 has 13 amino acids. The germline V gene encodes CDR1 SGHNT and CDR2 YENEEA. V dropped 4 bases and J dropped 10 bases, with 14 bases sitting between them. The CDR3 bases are TGTGCCAGCAGCTCAAACAGGGATAGCGAGCAGTTCTTC. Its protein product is CASSSNRDSEQFF. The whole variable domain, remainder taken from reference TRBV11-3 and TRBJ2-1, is EAGVVQSPRYKIIEKKQPVAFWCNPISGHNTLYWYLQNLGQGPELLIRYENEEAVDDSQLPKDRFSAERLKGVDSTLKIQPAELGDSAVYLCASSSNRDSEQFFGPGTRLTVL.

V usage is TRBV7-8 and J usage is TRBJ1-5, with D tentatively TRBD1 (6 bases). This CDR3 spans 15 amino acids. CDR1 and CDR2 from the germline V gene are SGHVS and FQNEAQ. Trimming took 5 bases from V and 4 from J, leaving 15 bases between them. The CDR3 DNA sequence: TGTGCCAGCAGCCAGGAGGGGGGAGGTAATCAGCCCCAGCATTTT. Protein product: CASSQEGGGNQPQHF.

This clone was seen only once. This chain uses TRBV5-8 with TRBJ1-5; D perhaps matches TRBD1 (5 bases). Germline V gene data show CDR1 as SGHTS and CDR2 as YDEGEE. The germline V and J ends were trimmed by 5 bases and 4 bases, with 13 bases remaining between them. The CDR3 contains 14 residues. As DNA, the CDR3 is TGTGCCAGCAGTCGAGGGGTCAGGAATCAGCCCCAGCATTTT. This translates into CASSRGVRNQPQHF.

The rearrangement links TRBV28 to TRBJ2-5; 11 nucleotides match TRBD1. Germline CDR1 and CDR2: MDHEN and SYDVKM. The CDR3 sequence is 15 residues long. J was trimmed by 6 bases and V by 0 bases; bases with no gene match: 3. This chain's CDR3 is CASSLWGQGGQTQYF. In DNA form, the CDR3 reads TGTGCCAGCAGTTTATGGGGACAGGGGGGGCAGACCCAGTACTTC. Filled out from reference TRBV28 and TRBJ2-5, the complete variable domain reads DVKVTQSSRYLVKRTGEKVFLECVQDMDHENMFWYRQDPGLGLRLIYFSYDVKMKEKGDIPEGYSVSREKKERFSLILESASTNQTSMYLCASSLWGQGGQTQYFGPGTRLLVL.

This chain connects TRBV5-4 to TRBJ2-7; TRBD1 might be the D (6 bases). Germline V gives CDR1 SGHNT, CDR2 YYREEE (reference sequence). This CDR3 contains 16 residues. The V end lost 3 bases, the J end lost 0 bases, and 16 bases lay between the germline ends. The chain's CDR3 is CASSWAQGVSSYEQYF. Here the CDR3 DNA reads TGTGCCAGCAGCTGGGCACAGGGCGTTAGCTCCTACGAGCAGTACTTC.

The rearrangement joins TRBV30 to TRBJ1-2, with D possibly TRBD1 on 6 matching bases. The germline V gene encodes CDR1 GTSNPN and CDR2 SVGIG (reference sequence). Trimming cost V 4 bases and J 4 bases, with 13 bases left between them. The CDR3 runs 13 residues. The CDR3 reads CAWTPEGGYGYTF. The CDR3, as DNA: TGTGCCTGGACCCCGGAGGGGGGCTATGGCTACACCTTC.

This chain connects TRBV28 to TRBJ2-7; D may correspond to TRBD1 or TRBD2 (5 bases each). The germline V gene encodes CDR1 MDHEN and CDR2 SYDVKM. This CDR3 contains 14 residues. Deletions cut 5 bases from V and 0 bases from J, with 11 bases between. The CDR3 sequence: CASSPGPRSYEQYF. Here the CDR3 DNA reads TGTGCCAGCAGTCCGGGACCGCGCTCCTACGAGCAGTACTTC.

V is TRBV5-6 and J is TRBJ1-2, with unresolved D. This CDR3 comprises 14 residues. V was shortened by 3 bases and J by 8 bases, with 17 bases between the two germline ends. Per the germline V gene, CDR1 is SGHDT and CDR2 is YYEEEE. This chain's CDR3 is CASSSPTGLEGYTF. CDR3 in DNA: TGTGCCAGCAGCTCGCCAACGGGTTTAGAAGGCTACACCTTC.

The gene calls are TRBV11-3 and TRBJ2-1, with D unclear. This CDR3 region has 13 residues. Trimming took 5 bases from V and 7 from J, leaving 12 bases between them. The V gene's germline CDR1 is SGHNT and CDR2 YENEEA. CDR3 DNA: TGTGCCAGCAGCCGTGGGGTAAGGAATGAGCAGTTCTTC. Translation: CASSRGVRNEQFF.

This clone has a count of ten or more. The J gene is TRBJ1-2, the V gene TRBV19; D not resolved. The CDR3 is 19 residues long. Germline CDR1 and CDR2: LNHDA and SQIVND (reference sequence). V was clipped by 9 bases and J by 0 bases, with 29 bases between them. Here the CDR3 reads CASLEGLWTGRTPNYGYTF. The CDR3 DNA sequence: TGTGCCAGCCTGGAAGGACTATGGACGGGCAGGACTCCTAACTATGGCTACACCTTC. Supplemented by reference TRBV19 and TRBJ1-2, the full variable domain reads DGGITQSPKYLFRKEGQNVTLSCEQNLNHDAMYWYRQDPGQGLRLIYYSQIVNDFQKGDIAEGYSVSREKKESFPLTVTSAQKNPTAFYLCASLEGLWTGRTPNYGYTFGSGTRLTVV.

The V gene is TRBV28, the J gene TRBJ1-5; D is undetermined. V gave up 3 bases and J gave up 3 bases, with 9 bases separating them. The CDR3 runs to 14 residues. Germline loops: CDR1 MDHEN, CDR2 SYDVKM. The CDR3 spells CASSLSLYNQPQHF. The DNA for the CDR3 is TGTGCCAGCAGTTTGTCGCTCTACAATCAGCCCCAGCATTTT.

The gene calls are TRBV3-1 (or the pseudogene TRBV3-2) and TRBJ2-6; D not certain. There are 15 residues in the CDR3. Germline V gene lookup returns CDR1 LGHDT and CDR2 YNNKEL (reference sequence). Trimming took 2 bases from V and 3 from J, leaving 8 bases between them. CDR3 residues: CASSQRLYGANVLTF. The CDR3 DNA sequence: TGTGCCAGCAGCCAAAGGTTATATGGGGCCAACGTCCTGACTTTC.

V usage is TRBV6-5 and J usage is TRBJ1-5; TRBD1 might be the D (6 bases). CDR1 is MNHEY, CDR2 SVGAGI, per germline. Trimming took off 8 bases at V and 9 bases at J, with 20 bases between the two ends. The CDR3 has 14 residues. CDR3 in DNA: TGTGCCAGCCGGGACACGGCTCAATTTTGGCCCCAGCATTTT. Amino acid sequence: CASRDTAQFWPQHF.

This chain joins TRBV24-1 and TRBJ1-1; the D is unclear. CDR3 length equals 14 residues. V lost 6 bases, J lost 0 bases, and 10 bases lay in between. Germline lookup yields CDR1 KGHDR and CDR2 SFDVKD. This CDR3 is CATSPHPMNTEAFF. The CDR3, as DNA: TGTGCCACCAGTCCCCATCCGATGAACACTGAAGCTTTCTTT.

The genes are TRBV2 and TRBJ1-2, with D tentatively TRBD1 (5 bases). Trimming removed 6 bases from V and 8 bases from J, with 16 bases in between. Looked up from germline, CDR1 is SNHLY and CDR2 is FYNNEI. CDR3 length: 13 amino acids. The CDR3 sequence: CASSSSGGEGYTF. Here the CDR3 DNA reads TGTGCCAGCAGCTCCTCCGGGGGTGAGGGCTACACCTTC. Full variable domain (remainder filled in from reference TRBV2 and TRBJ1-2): EPEVTQTPSHQVTQMGQEVILRCVPISNHLYFYWYRQILGQKVEFLVSFYNNEISEKSEIFDDQFSVERPDGSNFTLKIRSTKLEDSAMYFCASSSSGGEGYTFGSGTRLTVV.

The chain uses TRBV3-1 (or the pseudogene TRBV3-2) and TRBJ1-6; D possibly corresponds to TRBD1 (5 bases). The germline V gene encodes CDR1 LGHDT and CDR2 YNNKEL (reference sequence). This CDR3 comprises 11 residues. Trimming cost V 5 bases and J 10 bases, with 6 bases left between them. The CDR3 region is CASSGGSPLHF. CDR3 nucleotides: TGTGCCAGCAGCGGGGGGTCACCCCTCCACTTT.

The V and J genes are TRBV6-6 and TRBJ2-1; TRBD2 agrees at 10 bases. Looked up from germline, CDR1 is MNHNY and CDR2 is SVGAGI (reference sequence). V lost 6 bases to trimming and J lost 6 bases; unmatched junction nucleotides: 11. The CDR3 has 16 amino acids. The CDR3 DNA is TGTGCCAGCAGACCCTTAGGAGCGGGAGGGAGCAATGAGCAGTTCTTC. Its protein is CASRPLGAGGSNEQFF.